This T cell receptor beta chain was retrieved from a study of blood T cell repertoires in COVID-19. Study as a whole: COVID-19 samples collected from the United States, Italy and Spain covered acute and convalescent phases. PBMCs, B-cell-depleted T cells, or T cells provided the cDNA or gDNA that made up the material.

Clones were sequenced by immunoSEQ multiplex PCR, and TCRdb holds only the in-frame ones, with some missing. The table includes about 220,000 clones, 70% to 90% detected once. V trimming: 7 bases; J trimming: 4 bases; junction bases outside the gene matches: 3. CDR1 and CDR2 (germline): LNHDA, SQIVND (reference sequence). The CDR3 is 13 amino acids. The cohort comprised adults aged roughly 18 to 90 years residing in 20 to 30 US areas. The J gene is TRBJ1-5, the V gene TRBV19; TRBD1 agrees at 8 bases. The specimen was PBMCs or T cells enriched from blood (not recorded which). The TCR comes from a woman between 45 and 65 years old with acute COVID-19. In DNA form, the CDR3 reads TGTGCCAGTAAGGGACAGGTGAATCAGCCCCAGCATTTT. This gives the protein CASKGQVNQPQHF.